The clone carrying this T cell receptor (beta chain) is a singleton in its sample. Its target is unknown. The data were obtained in a study of shared clonotypes between healthy human individuals. Sequencing used immunoSEQ multiplex PCR; TCRdb keeps in-frame clones, though not all of them. The sample holds roughly 570,000 clones, roughly 98% seen once. The naive CD8 subset, CD45RO-negative cells positively selected for CCR7, excluded terminally differentiated effector memory CD45RA+ cells. The CDR3 runs 13 residues. The germline V and J ends were trimmed by 0 bases and 8 bases, with 8 bases remaining between them. The germline CDR1 and CDR2 sequences are MGHRA and YSYEKL. Overall study findings and caveats: Large depth notwithstanding, sorted-subset sequencing proved incomplete by rarefaction.

The sample comprised naive CD8+ T cells sorted from blood. The chain uses TRBV4-1 and TRBJ2-1; D possibly matches TRBD1 or TRBD2 (5 bases each). The receptor comes from a man aged 25-45 years in good health. DNA for the CDR3: TGCGCCAGCAGCCAAGAAGAGGGGTATGAGCAGTTCTTC. Its protein is CASSQEEGYEQFF.